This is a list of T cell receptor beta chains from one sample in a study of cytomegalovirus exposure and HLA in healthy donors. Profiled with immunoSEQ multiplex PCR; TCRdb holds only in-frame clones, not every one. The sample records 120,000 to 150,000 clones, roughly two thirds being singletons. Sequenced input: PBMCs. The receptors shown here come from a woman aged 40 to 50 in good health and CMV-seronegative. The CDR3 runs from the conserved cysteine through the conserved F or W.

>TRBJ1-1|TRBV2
CASSVGRSMNTEAFF
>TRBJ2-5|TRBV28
CASRRVQETQYF
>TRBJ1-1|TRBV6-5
CASSYPRGTEAFF
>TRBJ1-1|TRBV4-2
CASSHEQGANTEAFF
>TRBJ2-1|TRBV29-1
CSGVPGLAGSEQFF
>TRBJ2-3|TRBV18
CASSPPLAAGGTDTQYF
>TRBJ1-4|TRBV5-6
CASRSQLGQGVMRGEKLFF
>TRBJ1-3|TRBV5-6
CASSSAGAGNTIYF
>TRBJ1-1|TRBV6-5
CASRRGRVNTEAFF
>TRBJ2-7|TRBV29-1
CSARTDSYEQYF
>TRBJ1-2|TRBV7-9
CAGGMSGTAYGYTF
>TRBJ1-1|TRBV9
CASSPLTGDTEAFF
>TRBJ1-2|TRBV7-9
CASKNRDYGYTF
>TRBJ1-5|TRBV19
CAIGTGYQPQHF
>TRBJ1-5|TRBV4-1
CASSALGAGVRNQPQHF
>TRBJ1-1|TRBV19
CASSPIPGQKYTEAFF